This TCR beta chain derives from a study of OX40 agonist ivuxolimab in advanced cancers. The wider study: Across the patients, intravenous ivuxolimab was delivered every 2 weeks at 0.01 to 10 mg/kg. Cancers in dose escalation were hepatocellular, melanoma, renal cell and head and neck. The eligibility criteria allowed prior anti-PD-1, anti-PD-L1 or anti-CTLA-4 therapy, and under 50% had some.

Clones were sequenced by immunoSEQ multiplex PCR, and TCRdb holds only the in-frame ones, with some missing. The repertoire holds around 57,000 clones, with 92% as singletons. Sequences were derived from CD4+ or CD8+ T cells sorted from blood, sampled in a trial of the OX40 agonist ivuxolimab. The receptor was isolated from an adult with an advanced solid tumor such as melanoma, head and neck, liver or kidney cancer.

The CDR3 sequence: CASSSLLWTSDDPMSYEQYF. For the CDR3, the DNA is TGTGCCAGCAGTTCATTACTTTGGACTAGCGACGACCCTATGTCCTACGAGCAGTACTTC. The chain is built from TRBV28 and TRBJ2-7; 9 bases map to TRBD2. CDR1 is MDHEN, CDR2 SYDVKM, per germline. The CDR3 sequence is 20 residues long. V trimming: 4 bases; J trimming: 1 base; junction bases outside the gene matches: 20. The full variable domain, rest sourced from reference TRBV28 and TRBJ2-7, is DVKVTQSSRYLVKRTGEKVFLECVQDMDHENMFWYRQDPGLGLRLIYFSYDVKMKEKGDIPEGYSVSREKKERFSLILESASTNQTSMYLCASSSLLWTSDDPMSYEQYFGPGTRLTVT.